This is a list of T cell receptor beta chains from one sample in a study of blood T cell repertoires in COVID-19. Assay: immunoSEQ multiplex PCR; the TCRdb copy retains only in-frame clones and omits some. The sample yields about 130,000 clones, 75% to 90% seen once. The sequencing sample was made of PBMCs or T cells enriched from blood (not recorded which). The receptor source for this set is a woman aged 45-65 years who had recovered from COVID-19. Each CDR3 is given with its conserved first and last residue. A D gene is named only where the DNA matches it firmly. Some rows mark clone size as missing; the rest say once, few, many or name a class of expanded clone.

d_gene: .; v_gene: TRBV18; abundance: .; j_gene: TRBJ1-1; CDR3aa: CASSQAGVRGNTEAFF; CDR3nt: TGTGCCAGCTCCCAGGCAGGGGTACGAGGGAACACTGAAGCTTTCTTT
d_gene: .; v_gene: TRBV21-1; abundance: .; j_gene: TRBJ1-2; CDR3aa: CASSKSGDYGYTF; CDR3nt: TGTGCCAGCAGCAAATCAGGGGACTATGGCTACACCTTC
d_gene: TRBD2; v_gene: TRBV5-1; abundance: .; j_gene: TRBJ2-5; CDR3aa: CASSATLSVAGGQETQYF; CDR3nt: TGCGCCAGCAGCGCAACCCTCTCCGTAGCGGGGGGACAAGAGACCCAGTACTTC
d_gene: .; v_gene: TRBV5-4; abundance: .; j_gene: TRBJ1-3; CDR3aa: CASSLAPDRFSGNTIYF; CDR3nt: TGTGCCAGCAGCTTGGCTCCAGACAGGTTCTCTGGAAACACCATATATTTT
d_gene: .; v_gene: TRBV20-1; abundance: .; j_gene: TRBJ1-1; CDR3aa: CSASAGNTEAFF; CDR3nt: TGCAGTGCTAGTGCCGGGAACACTGAAGCTTTCTTT
d_gene: TRBD2; v_gene: TRBV9; abundance: once; j_gene: TRBJ2-3; CDR3aa: CASSVVQAGGFGTDTQYF; CDR3nt: TGTGCCAGCAGCGTAGTTCAAGCGGGGGGGTTCGGCACAGATACGCAGTATTTT
d_gene: TRBD2; v_gene: TRBV7-2; abundance: .; j_gene: TRBJ2-5; CDR3aa: CASSLTGRGAQETQYF; CDR3nt: TGTGCCAGCAGCTTGACCGGGCGGGGGGCACAAGAGACCCAGTACTTC
d_gene: TRBD2; v_gene: TRBV2; abundance: once; j_gene: TRBJ2-1; CDR3aa: CATLTSGGAYEQFF; CDR3nt: TGTGCCACCCTAACTAGCGGGGGGGCATATGAGCAGTTCTTC
d_gene: TRBD1; v_gene: TRBV11-3; abundance: .; j_gene: TRBJ2-1; CDR3aa: CASSLGETGGDEQFF; CDR3nt: TGTGCCAGCAGCTTAGGGGAGACAGGGGGCGATGAGCAGTTCTTC
d_gene: .; v_gene: TRBV11-3; abundance: .; j_gene: TRBJ1-3; CDR3aa: CASSHPRGTGNTIYF; CDR3nt: TGTGCCAGCAGCCACCCCAGGGGAACTGGAAACACCATATATTTT
d_gene: TRBD2; v_gene: TRBV5-4; abundance: .; j_gene: TRBJ2-3; CDR3aa: CASRGAPSGGSTDTQYF; CDR3nt: TGTGCCAGCAGAGGGGCCCCTAGCGGGGGGTCCACAGATACGCAGTATTTT
d_gene: TRBD1; v_gene: TRBV6-2/TRBV6-3; abundance: .; j_gene: TRBJ1-2; CDR3aa: CASSRRQGNYGYTF; CDR3nt: TGTGCCAGCAGTCGGAGACAGGGAAACTATGGCTACACCTTC
d_gene: .; v_gene: TRBV4-1; abundance: .; j_gene: TRBJ1-6; CDR3aa: CASSPPGGRGSPLHF; CDR3nt: TGCGCCAGCAGCCCCCCCGGGGGGAGAGGTTCACCCCTCCACTTT
d_gene: TRBD1; v_gene: TRBV13; abundance: .; j_gene: TRBJ1-6; CDR3aa: CASSPRQGEDNSPLHF; CDR3nt: TGTGCCAGCAGCCCACGACAGGGAGAGGATAATTCACCCCTCCACTTT
d_gene: TRBD1; v_gene: TRBV18; abundance: .; j_gene: TRBJ1-4; CDR3aa: CASSPPGTANEKLFF; CDR3nt: TGTGCCAGCTCACCACCAGGGACAGCTAATGAAAAACTGTTTTTT
d_gene: .; v_gene: TRBV9; abundance: .; j_gene: TRBJ1-6; CDR3aa: CASSVEPGAPNSPLHF; CDR3nt: TGTGCCAGCAGCGTAGAGCCGGGAGCCCCAAATTCACCCCTCCACTTT
d_gene: .; v_gene: TRBV30; abundance: .; j_gene: TRBJ1-2; CDR3aa: CAWIAGLDGYTF; CDR3nt: TGTGCCTGGATCGCAGGGCTTGATGGCTACACCTTC
d_gene: TRBD1; v_gene: TRBV5-1; abundance: .; j_gene: TRBJ2-7; CDR3aa: CASSLQGSYEQYF; CDR3nt: TGCGCCAGCAGCTTACAGGGGTCCTACGAGCAGTACTTC
d_gene: .; v_gene: TRBV7-2; abundance: .; j_gene: TRBJ2-5; CDR3aa: CASNRDGGQETQYF; CDR3nt: TGTGCCAGCAACAGAGATGGGGGCCAGGAGACCCAGTACTTC
d_gene: TRBD2; v_gene: TRBV7-2; abundance: .; j_gene: TRBJ2-5; CDR3aa: CASSTRTSGGAGETQYF; CDR3nt: TGTGCCAGCAGCACCCGGACTAGCGGGGGGGCAGGAGAGACCCAGTACTTC
d_gene: .; v_gene: TRBV30; abundance: .; j_gene: TRBJ1-1; CDR3aa: CAWSVSRWTEAFF; CDR3nt: TGTGCCTGGAGTGTATCCCGGTGGACTGAAGCTTTCTTT
d_gene: TRBD1; v_gene: TRBV19; abundance: once; j_gene: TRBJ2-2; CDR3aa: CASSVTGGALAVGELFF; CDR3nt: TGTGCCAGTAGTGTAACAGGGGGCGCTTTGGCCGTCGGGGAGCTGTTTTTT
d_gene: TRBD1; v_gene: TRBV7-9; abundance: .; j_gene: TRBJ2-5; CDR3aa: CASSAATGGKETQYF; CDR3nt: TGTGCCAGCAGCGCCGCGACAGGGGGAAAAGAGACCCAGTACTTC
d_gene: TRBD1; v_gene: TRBV6-5; abundance: .; j_gene: TRBJ1-5; CDR3aa: CASSYGGQGNQPQHF; CDR3nt: TGTGCCAGCAGTTACGGGGGACAGGGTAATCAGCCCCAGCATTTT
d_gene: TRBD1; v_gene: TRBV7-2; abundance: .; j_gene: TRBJ1-2; CDR3aa: CASSLAPGGTGGYTF; CDR3nt: TGTGCCAGCAGCTTAGCTCCAGGGGGCACTGGTGGCTACACCTTC
d_gene: .; v_gene: TRBV11-2; abundance: .; j_gene: TRBJ1-6; CDR3aa: CASSLGIRGLSPLHF; CDR3nt: TGTGCCAGCAGCTTGGGCATTCGGGGTTTGTCACCCCTCCACTTT
d_gene: TRBD1; v_gene: TRBV10-3; abundance: .; j_gene: TRBJ2-1; CDR3aa: CAISEEGADYNEQFF; CDR3nt: TGTGCCATCAGTGAGGAGGGGGCCGACTACAATGAGCAGTTCTTC
d_gene: TRBD1; v_gene: TRBV18; abundance: .; j_gene: TRBJ1-5; CDR3aa: CASSPGQGLSQPQHF; CDR3nt: TGTGCCAGCTCACCCGGACAGGGTTTAAGTCAGCCCCAGCATTTT
d_gene: .; v_gene: TRBV7-3; abundance: .; j_gene: TRBJ2-2; CDR3aa: CASSLGQGGTGELFF; CDR3nt: TGTGCCAGCAGCTTAGGGCAGGGAGGAACCGGGGAGCTGTTTTTT
d_gene: .; v_gene: TRBV7-3; abundance: many; j_gene: TRBJ1-1; CDR3aa: CASSPNPGNTEAFF; CDR3nt: TGTGCCAGCAGCCCCAACCCGGGGAACACTGAAGCTTTCTTT
d_gene: .; v_gene: TRBV6-5; abundance: .; j_gene: TRBJ2-1; CDR3aa: CASSIGSSYNEQFF; CDR3nt: TGTGCCAGCAGCATAGGGAGCTCCTACAATGAGCAGTTCTTC
d_gene: .; v_gene: TRBV4-1; abundance: .; j_gene: TRBJ2-1; CDR3aa: CASSQETGYNEQFF; CDR3nt: TGCGCCAGCAGCCAAGAAACAGGATACAATGAGCAGTTCTTC
d_gene: .; v_gene: TRBV3-1/TRBV3-2; abundance: .; j_gene: TRBJ2-3; CDR3aa: CASSQEWPGPSTDTQYF; CDR3nt: TGTGCCAGCAGCCAAGAGTGGCCTGGCCCAAGCACAGATACGCAGTATTTT
d_gene: .; v_gene: TRBV4-1; abundance: .; j_gene: TRBJ2-4; CDR3aa: CASSQAGVKNIQYF; CDR3nt: TGCGCCAGCAGCCAAGCAGGGGTCAAAAACATTCAGTACTTC
d_gene: TRBD1; v_gene: TRBV27; abundance: .; j_gene: TRBJ2-7; CDR3aa: CASSLIPGQGAYEQYF; CDR3nt: TGTGCCAGCAGTTTAATTCCCGGACAGGGGGCCTACGAGCAGTACTTC
d_gene: .; v_gene: TRBV10-3; abundance: .; j_gene: TRBJ1-2; CDR3aa: CAIGQVKVPFYGYTF; CDR3nt: TGTGCCATCGGGCAGGTTAAAGTACCTTTTTATGGCTACACCTTC
d_gene: TRBD1; v_gene: TRBV15; abundance: .; j_gene: TRBJ1-1; CDR3aa: CATAETGTGVRGGTEAFF; CDR3nt: TGTGCCACCGCTGAAACCGGGACAGGGGTAAGGGGGGGCACTGAAGCTTTCTTT
d_gene: .; v_gene: TRBV25-1; abundance: .; j_gene: TRBJ2-5; CDR3aa: CASSEFRTAQETQYF; CDR3nt: TGTGCCAGCAGTGAATTTAGGACAGCCCAAGAGACCCAGTACTTC
d_gene: TRBD1; v_gene: TRBV7-9; abundance: .; j_gene: TRBJ1-4; CDR3aa: CASSPARGLEKLFF; CDR3nt: TGTGCCAGCAGCCCCGCCAGGGGGCTTGAAAAACTGTTTTTT
d_gene: .; v_gene: TRBV12-5; abundance: .; j_gene: TRBJ1-1; CDR3aa: CASGLAVKQENTEAFF; CDR3nt: TGTGCTAGTGGTTTGGCGGTAAAACAGGAGAACACTGAAGCTTTCTTT
d_gene: TRBD1; v_gene: TRBV5-1; abundance: .; j_gene: TRBJ1-1; CDR3aa: CASSHGQGRITEAFF; CDR3nt: TGCGCCAGCAGCCACGGACAGGGGCGGATCACTGAAGCTTTCTTT
d_gene: TRBD1; v_gene: TRBV19; abundance: .; j_gene: TRBJ2-7; CDR3aa: CASRRTGTSYEQYF; CDR3nt: TGTGCCAGTAGACGGACAGGGACCTCCTACGAGCAGTACTTC
d_gene: .; v_gene: TRBV9; abundance: .; j_gene: TRBJ1-2; CDR3aa: CASSVDAGSGYTF; CDR3nt: TGTGCCAGCAGCGTAGACGCGGGGTCTGGCTACACCTTC
d_gene: .; v_gene: TRBV11-2; abundance: .; j_gene: TRBJ2-3; CDR3aa: CASRQGGTDTQYF; CDR3nt: TGTGCCAGCAGGCAGGGTGGGACAGATACGCAGTATTTT
d_gene: .; v_gene: TRBV5-1; abundance: .; j_gene: TRBJ2-7; CDR3aa: CASSWGGQPYEQYF; CDR3nt: TGCGCCAGCAGCTGGGGGGGCCAACCCTACGAGCAGTACTTC
d_gene: TRBD1; v_gene: TRBV7-2; abundance: .; j_gene: TRBJ2-3; CDR3aa: CASSSGQGTSDTQYF; CDR3nt: TGTGCCAGCAGCTCGGGACAGGGGACCTCAGATACGCAGTATTTT
d_gene: TRBD1; v_gene: TRBV19; abundance: .; j_gene: TRBJ1-5; CDR3aa: CASALGTGVRSNQPQHF; CDR3nt: TGTGCCAGCGCCTTGGGGACAGGGGTCCGTAGCAATCAGCCCCAGCATTTT
d_gene: .; v_gene: TRBV3-1/TRBV3-2; abundance: .; j_gene: TRBJ1-1; CDR3aa: CASSQEAGVTEAFF; CDR3nt: TGTGCCAGCAGCCAAGAAGCGGGAGTCACTGAAGCTTTCTTT
d_gene: .; v_gene: TRBV24-1; abundance: .; j_gene: TRBJ2-2; CDR3aa: CATSDLPQGTGELFF; CDR3nt: TGTGCCACCAGTGATTTACCCCAGGGCACCGGGGAGCTGTTTTTT
d_gene: .; v_gene: TRBV10-3; abundance: .; j_gene: TRBJ1-5; CDR3aa: CAITLLGPGQPQHF; CDR3nt: TGTGCCATCACCTTGCTTGGGCCCGGTCAGCCCCAGCATTTT
d_gene: TRBD1; v_gene: TRBV6-5; abundance: .; j_gene: TRBJ1-2; CDR3aa: CASSSDRNYGYTF; CDR3nt: TGTGCCAGCAGTTCGGACAGGAACTATGGCTACACCTTC
d_gene: TRBD1; v_gene: TRBV29-1; abundance: .; j_gene: TRBJ2-7; CDR3aa: CSIRTGGTYEQYF; CDR3nt: TGCAGCATACGGACAGGGGGAACCTACGAGCAGTACTTC
d_gene: .; v_gene: TRBV15; abundance: few; j_gene: TRBJ1-2; CDR3aa: CATSRDRGQSYGYTF; CDR3nt: TGTGCCACCAGCAGAGATCGAGGACAGAGCTATGGCTACACCTTC
d_gene: .; v_gene: TRBV7-6; abundance: .; j_gene: TRBJ2-5; CDR3aa: CASSRNRLQETQYF; CDR3nt: TGTGCCAGCAGTCGAAACAGGCTACAAGAGACCCAGTACTTC
d_gene: TRBD2; v_gene: TRBV27; abundance: .; j_gene: TRBJ2-5; CDR3aa: CASRLTSGGPQETQYF; CDR3nt: TGTGCCAGCAGACTGACTAGCGGGGGACCTCAAGAGACCCAGTACTTC
d_gene: .; v_gene: TRBV6-5; abundance: .; j_gene: TRBJ1-2; CDR3aa: CASSYSITGREDGYTF; CDR3nt: TGTGCCAGCAGTTACTCAATTACAGGGAGGGAGGATGGCTACACCTTC
d_gene: .; v_gene: TRBV19; abundance: .; j_gene: TRBJ2-7; CDR3aa: CASKKDRLSYEQYF; CDR3nt: TGTGCCAGTAAAAAAGACAGGCTCTCCTACGAGCAGTACTTC
d_gene: .; v_gene: TRBV6-2/TRBV6-3; abundance: .; j_gene: TRBJ1-1; CDR3aa: CASSYLSFDVSVKAFF; CDR3nt: TGTGCCAGCAGTTACCTTTCTTTCGATGTGAGCGTTAAAGCTTTCTTT